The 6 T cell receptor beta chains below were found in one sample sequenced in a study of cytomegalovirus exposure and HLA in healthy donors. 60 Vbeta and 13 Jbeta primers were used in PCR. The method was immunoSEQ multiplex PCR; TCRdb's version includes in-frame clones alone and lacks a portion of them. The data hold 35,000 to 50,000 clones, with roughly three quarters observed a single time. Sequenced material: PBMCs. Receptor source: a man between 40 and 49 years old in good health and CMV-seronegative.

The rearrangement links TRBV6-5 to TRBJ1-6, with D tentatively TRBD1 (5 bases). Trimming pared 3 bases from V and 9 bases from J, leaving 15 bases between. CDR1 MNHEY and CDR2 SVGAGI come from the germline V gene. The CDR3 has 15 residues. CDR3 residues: CASSYRRPGGSPLHF. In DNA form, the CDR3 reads TGTGCCAGCAGTTATCGTCGGCCGGGGGGTTCACCCCTCCACTTT.

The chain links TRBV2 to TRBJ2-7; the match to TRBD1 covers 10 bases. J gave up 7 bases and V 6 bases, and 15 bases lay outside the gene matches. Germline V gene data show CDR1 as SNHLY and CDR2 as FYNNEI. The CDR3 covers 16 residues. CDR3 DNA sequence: TGTGCCAGCAGGACAGGGACAGGGGATCATTCGGGAGAGCAGTACTTC. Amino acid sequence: CASRTGTGDHSGEQYF.

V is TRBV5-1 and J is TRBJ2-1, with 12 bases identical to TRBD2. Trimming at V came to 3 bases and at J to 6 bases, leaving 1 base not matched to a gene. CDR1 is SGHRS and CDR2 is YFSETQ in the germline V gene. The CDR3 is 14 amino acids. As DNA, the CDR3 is TGCGCCAGCAGCTCTAGCGGGGGGGCCAATGAGCAGTTCTTC. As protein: CASSSSGGANEQFF.

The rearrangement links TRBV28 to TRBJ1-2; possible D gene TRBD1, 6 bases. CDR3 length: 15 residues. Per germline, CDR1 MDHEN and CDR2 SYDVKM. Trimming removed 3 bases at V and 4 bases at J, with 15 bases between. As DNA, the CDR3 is TGTGCCAGCAGTTTCGCCGCCAGGGGTGGCTATGGCTACACCTTC. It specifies CASSFAARGGYGYTF.

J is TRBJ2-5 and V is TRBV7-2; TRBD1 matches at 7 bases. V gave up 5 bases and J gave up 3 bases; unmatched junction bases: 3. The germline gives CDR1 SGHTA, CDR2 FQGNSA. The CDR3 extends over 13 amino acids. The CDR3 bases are TGTGCCAGCAGCCCCGGACAGGAAGAGACCCAGTACTTC. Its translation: CASSPGQEETQYF.

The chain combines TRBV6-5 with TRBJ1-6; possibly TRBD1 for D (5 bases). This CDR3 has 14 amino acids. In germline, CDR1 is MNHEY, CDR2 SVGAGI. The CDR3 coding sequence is TGTGCGACTCGTCGGGGGTCCTATAATTCACCCCTCCACTTT. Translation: CATRRGSYNSPLHF.